A selection of T cell receptor beta chains follows, all from one sample in a study of cytomegalovirus exposure and HLA in healthy donors. Clones were sequenced by immunoSEQ multiplex PCR, and TCRdb holds only the in-frame ones, with some missing. The sample contains about 160,000 clones, 86% of which appear only once. The sequencing sample was made of PBMCs. These receptor sequences come from a woman aged 30 to 39 in good health and CMV-seronegative. Both conserved end residues are part of each CDR3. D genes are given only for firm matches. Clone size is stated in some rows and not others, as once, few, many or a class when expanded.

TRBJ2-4,-,-,TRBV29-1,CSVEGRSAGQPLAKNIQYF,TGCAGCGTTGAAGGCCGTTCAGCGGGACAGCCCTTAGCCAAAAACATTCAGTACTTC
TRBJ2-3,-,TRBD2,TRBV4-2,CASMGLAGGQTDTDTQYF,TGTGCCAGCATGGGACTAGCGGGAGGCCAAACCGACACAGATACGCAGTATTTT
TRBJ2-5,-,TRBD1,TRBV6-6,CASSYSSTGVQETQYF,TGTGCCAGCAGTTACTCGAGCACAGGGGTCCAAGAGACCCAGTACTTC
TRBJ1-5,-,-,TRBV6-6,CASSYLSGGIQPQHF,TGTGCCAGCAGTTACCTTTCTGGGGGGATACAGCCCCAGCATTTT
TRBJ2-7,once,-,TRBV9,CASSTPAGVGSSYEQYF,TGTGCCAGCAGCACCCCCGCTGGGGTCGGGAGTTCCTACGAGCAGTACTTC
TRBJ1-5,-,-,TRBV19,CASSISPVSNQPQHF,TGTGCCAGTAGTATATCACCGGTATCCAATCAGCCCCAGCATTTT
TRBJ2-7,medium-sized,TRBD2,TRBV7-3,CASSLTPAGGYYEQYF,TGTGCCAGCAGCTTAACCCCAGCGGGAGGATACTACGAGCAGTACTTC
TRBJ2-1,-,TRBD2,TRBV9,CASSVVASGNNEQFF,TGTGCCAGCAGCGTAGTGGCTAGCGGAAACAATGAGCAGTTCTTC
TRBJ2-5,-,TRBD2,TRBV2,CASSRIAGAFQETQYF,TGTGCCAGCAGCCGGATAGCGGGAGCCTTCCAAGAGACCCAGTACTTC
TRBJ1-2,-,-,TRBV27,CASSFGGRLGGYTF,TGTGCCAGCAGTTTTGGGGGGCGCCTAGGAGGCTACACCTTC
TRBJ1-1,few,-,TRBV2,CASSDDSVKAFF,TGTGCCAGCAGTGACGACAGTGTTAAAGCTTTCTTT
TRBJ1-1,few,-,TRBV7-5,CARSRSGQQAAFF,TGTGCCAGAAGCCGAAGTGGACAGCAAGCAGCTTTCTTT
TRBJ2-7,once,-,TRBV29-1,CSATVPSSYEQYF,TGCAGCGCCACCGTCCCGTCCAGCTACGAGCAGTACTTC
TRBJ2-7,-,-,TRBV5-1,CASSHRLAGQEVYEQYF,TGCGCCAGCAGCCATCGTCTCGCGGGGCAGGAGGTCTACGAGCAGTACTTC
TRBJ2-3,-,TRBD2,TRBV27,CASSLSAGGTDTQYF,TGTGCCAGCAGTTTATCAGCGGGGGGCACAGATACGCAGTATTTT
TRBJ2-7,-,-,TRBV7-9,CASSEGPRSSYEQYF,TGTGCCAGCAGCGAGGGACCGAGGAGCTCCTACGAGCAGTACTTC
TRBJ1-1,-,-,TRBV18,CASSPGFYTEAFF,TGTGCCAGCTCACCAGGATTTTACACTGAAGCTTTCTTT
TRBJ1-4,-,-,TRBV29-1,CSVEDESSGRELFF,TGCAGCGTTGAAGATGAATCGTCGGGCAGGGAACTGTTTTTT
TRBJ2-2,-,-,TRBV6-5,CASRGRTNTGELFF,TGTGCCAGCAGGGGGCGAACGAACACCGGGGAGCTGTTTTTT
TRBJ2-7,once,TRBD1,TRBV27,CASSGTGGYEQYF,TGTGCCAGCAGTGGGACAGGGGGCTACGAGCAGTACTTC
TRBJ1-4,few,-,TRBV2,CASSEAVTTNEKLFF,TGTGCCAGCAGTGAAGCGGTAACAACTAATGAAAAACTGTTTTTT
TRBJ1-1,-,-,TRBV11-2,CASRFLWETEAFF,TGTGCCAGCAGATTCCTGTGGGAGACTGAAGCTTTCTTT
TRBJ2-2,-,-,TRBV7-3,CASSSGTGELFF,TGTGCCAGCAGCAGTGGGACCGGGGAGCTGTTTTTT
TRBJ1-5,-,-,TRBV30,CAWSVTGDQPQHF,TGTGCCTGGAGTGTAACGGGGGATCAGCCCCAGCATTTT
TRBJ2-1,-,TRBD2,TRBV7-8,CASSLVSGRTPNEQFF,TGTGCCAGCAGCTTAGTATCCGGGAGGACCCCCAATGAGCAGTTCTTC
TRBJ2-6,-,-,TRBV27,CASSFKRTTRYSGANVLTF,TGTGCCAGCAGTTTTAAGAGGACCACCAGATACTCTGGGGCCAACGTCCTGACTTTC
TRBJ1-4,-,-,TRBV30,CAWGTGTTNEKLFF,TGTGCCTGGGGGACCGGTACAACTAATGAAAAACTGTTTTTT
TRBJ1-3,-,TRBD1,TRBV7-8,CASSPGQGLGNTIYF,TGTGCCAGCAGCCCCGGACAGGGTTTAGGAAACACCATATATTTT
TRBJ1-2,few,TRBD1,TRBV7-3,CASSLTSRDRGSNYGYTF,TGTGCCAGCAGCTTAACGTCTAGGGACAGGGGGTCGAACTATGGCTACACCTTC